Presented here are 31 T cell receptor beta chains from one specimen sequenced in a study of blood T cell repertoires in COVID-19. This table comes from immunoSEQ multiplex PCR, and its TCRdb copy is limited to in-frame clones, with some not included. This sample yields about 76,000 clones, of which roughly 81% are seen a single time; approximately 9.9% belongs to the top ten. Sequences were obtained from peripheral blood. The receptor source for this set is a man aged 55 to 70 with COVID-19, enrolled during active disease.

The rearrangement joins TRBV7-3 to TRBJ2-2, with TRBD2 as a possible D gene (5 bases). This CDR3 has 16 residues. Germline CDR1 is SGHTA and CDR2 is FQGTGA. The V gene lost 0 bases and the J gene lost 4 bases, with 12 bases spanning the gap. The CDR3 region is CASSLTTSAGTGELFF. The CDR3 coding sequence is TGTGCCAGCAGCTTAACGACCTCCGCGGGCACCGGGGAGCTGTTTTTT.

The CDR3 DNA reads as TGTGCCAGCAGTGAAGGGAGTGAAACACCCCTCCACTTT. Translated, it gives CASSEGSETPLHF. The chain recombines TRBV2 with TRBJ1-6; D gene ambiguous. Looked up from germline, CDR1 is SNHLY and CDR2 is FYNNEI. CDR3 size: 13 residues. Trimming pared 1 base from V and 11 bases from J, leaving 9 bases between. Drawing the rest from reference TRBV2 and TRBJ1-6, the complete variable domain is EPEVTQTPSHQVTQMGQEVILRCVPISNHLYFYWYRQILGQKVEFLVSFYNNEISEKSEIFDDQFSVERPDGSNFTLKIRSTKLEDSAMYFCASSEGSETPLHFGNGTRLTVT.

Only one count was recorded for this clone. The rearrangement links TRBV30 to TRBJ2-5; D is possibly TRBD2 (5 bases). Trimming took off 7 bases at V and 2 bases at J, with 8 bases between the two ends. This CDR3 region has 11 residues. CDR1 is GTSNPN, CDR2 SVGIG, per germline (reference sequence). CDR3 sequence reads: CASAGQETQYF. Here the CDR3 DNA reads TGTGCCTCCGCGGGTCAAGAGACCCAGTACTTC. The entire variable domain, with the rest obtained from reference TRBV30 and TRBJ2-5, is as follows: SQTIHQWPATLVQPVGSPLSLECTVEGTSNPNLYWYRQAAGRGLQLLFYSVGIGQISSEVPQNLSASRPQDRQFILSSKKLLLSDSGFYLCASAGQETQYFGPGTRLLVL.

The rearrangement uses TRBV2 and TRBJ1-3, with 8 positions matching TRBD1. The CDR3 totals 13 residues. Germline CDR1 is SNHLY and CDR2 is FYNNEI. V lost 5 bases and J lost 3; bases outside the gene matches: 0. CDR3 region: CASSTGGGNTIYF. CDR3 coding DNA: TGTGCCAGCAGTACAGGGGGTGGAAACACCATATATTTT. The complete variable domain, with remaining parts taken from reference TRBV2 and TRBJ1-3, reads EPEVTQTPSHQVTQMGQEVILRCVPISNHLYFYWYRQILGQKVEFLVSFYNNEISEKSEIFDDQFSVERPDGSNFTLKIRSTKLEDSAMYFCASSTGGGNTIYFGEGSWLTVV.

This CDR3 reads CASSPEGGGAYGYTF. CDR3 nucleotides: TGCGCCAGCAGCCCCGAGGGTGGGGGGGCCTATGGCTACACCTTC. The chain carries TRBV4-1 and TRBJ1-2; TRBD1 is a possible D gene (6 bases). The ends were cut back, 4 bases at V and 4 bases at J, with 16 bases in the middle. Germline CDR1 reads MGHRA; CDR2 reads YSYEKL. The CDR3 length is 15 residues.

The genes are TRBV5-4 and TRBJ2-7; TRBD1 is a possible D gene (5 bases). The V gene's germline CDR1 is SGHNT and CDR2 YYREEE (reference sequence). Trimming cost V 2 bases and J 0 bases, with 15 bases left between them. The CDR3 runs to 16 residues. The CDR3 region is CASSFKGYGDSYEQYF. The CDR3 nucleotides are TGTGCCAGCAGCTTCAAGGGGTATGGGGACTCCTACGAGCAGTACTTC. Combining the CDR3 with reference TRBV5-4 and TRBJ2-7 gives the whole variable domain ETGVTQSPTHLIKTRGQQVTLRCSSQSGHNTVSWYQQALGQGPQFIFQYYREEENGRGNFPPRFSGLQFPNYSSELNVNALELDDSALYLCASSFKGYGDSYEQYFGPGTRLTVT.

The chain has TRBV2 and TRBJ2-3; D is possibly TRBD2 (6 bases). Germline CDR1 reads SNHLY; CDR2 reads FYNNEI. This CDR3 contains 15 residues. V was pared by 6 bases and J by 2 bases, with 15 bases between. As DNA, the CDR3 is TGTGCCAGCAGCGGGCAGCGGGTCCTCACAGATACGCAGTATTTT. Encoded protein: CASSGQRVLTDTQYF. The entire variable domain, with the rest obtained from reference TRBV2 and TRBJ2-3, is as follows: EPEVTQTPSHQVTQMGQEVILRCVPISNHLYFYWYRQILGQKVEFLVSFYNNEISEKSEIFDDQFSVERPDGSNFTLKIRSTKLEDSAMYFCASSGQRVLTDTQYFGPGTRLTVL.

This chain joins TRBV18 and TRBJ2-1, with 10 bases identical to TRBD2. The length of the CDR3 is 16 residues. CDR1 is KGHSH and CDR2 is LQKENI in the germline V gene. V dropped 2 bases and J dropped 8; count of bases not matched to a gene: 9. The CDR3 loop is CASSPKERGGLYEQFF. CDR3 bases: TGTGCCAGCTCACCAAAGGAGCGGGGGGGCCTCTATGAGCAGTTCTTC. Full variable domain (outside the CDR3, taken from reference TRBV18 and TRBJ2-1): NAGVMQNPRHLVRRRGQEARLRCSPMKGHSHVYWYRQLPEEGLKFMVYLQKENIIDESGMPKERFSAEFPKEGPSILRIQQVVRGDSAAYFCASSPKERGGLYEQFFGPGTRLTVL.

The chain couples TRBV5-1 to TRBJ2-1; 9 bases agree with TRBD1. Germline assignment: CDR1 SGHRS and CDR2 YFSETQ. With 0 bases clipped from V and 10 bases from J, the junction kept 8 bases outside the gene matches. This CDR3 is 15 amino acids long. The CDR3 nucleotides read TGCGCCAGCAGCTTGGTCGGGGACAGGGCGTTAGAGCAGTTCTTC. This translates into CASSLVGDRALEQFF.

The chain combines TRBV30 with TRBJ1-2; D unclear. V was trimmed by 2 bases and J by 3 bases, leaving 13 bases between them. CDR1 is GTSNPN and CDR2 is SVGIG in the germline V gene (reference sequence). The CDR3 length is 14 residues. The CDR3 DNA is TGTGCCTGGAGTTATTTTGCGGGTGACTATGGCTACACCTTC. Its protein is CAWSYFAGDYGYTF.

The chain links TRBV9 to TRBJ2-1, with TRBD2 as a possible D gene (6 bases). The V and J ends lost 3 bases and 5 bases respectively, with 21 bases between them. CDR1 is SGDLS, CDR2 YYNGEE, per germline. The CDR3 length is 17 residues. The CDR3 protein is CASSARDSLRSDNEQFF. The DNA for the CDR3 is TGTGCCAGCAGCGCCCGGGACTCCCTAAGAAGCGACAATGAGCAGTTCTTC.

The chain couples TRBV7-2 to TRBJ2-5, with D possibly being TRBD1 (5 bases). Trimming removed 7 bases at V and 4 bases at J, with 19 bases between. In germline, CDR1 is SGHTA, CDR2 FQGNSA. The CDR3 contains 15 residues. The CDR3 nucleotides read TGTGCCAGCATCACCAGGGTCGCGGTGGGAGAGACCCAGTACTTC. It specifies CASITRVAVGETQYF. The entire variable domain, with the rest obtained from reference TRBV7-2 and TRBJ2-5, is as follows: GAGVSQSPSNKVTEKGKDVELRCDPISGHTALYWYRQSLGQGLEFLIYFQGNSAPDKSGLPSDRFSAERTGGSVSTLTIQRTQQEDSAVYLCASITRVAVGETQYFGPGTRLLVL.

This rearrangement joins TRBV3-1 (or the pseudogene TRBV3-2) to TRBJ1-2; a weak D match, TRBD1 (5 bases). Germline V lookup: CDR1 LGHDT, CDR2 YNNKEL (reference sequence). The ends were cut back, 3 bases at V and 8 bases at J, with 13 bases in the middle. CDR3 length: 13 residues. This CDR3 reads CASSQGTGGGYTF. The CDR3 DNA is TGTGCCAGCAGCCAGGGGACCGGGGGAGGCTACACCTTC.

The chain recombines TRBV19 with TRBJ1-1, with 9 bases fitting TRBD1. The CDR3 runs 14 residues. The J segment lost 6 bases and the V segment lost 8 bases, leaving 10 bases of the junction unmatched. Per germline, CDR1 LNHDA and CDR2 SQIVND (reference sequence). CDR3 residues: CASDSQGAISEAFF. CDR3 DNA: TGTGCCAGTGACTCACAGGGGGCGATATCTGAAGCTTTCTTT. The variable domain in full, with the rest retrieved from reference TRBV19 and TRBJ1-1, is DGGITQSPKYLFRKEGQNVTLSCEQNLNHDAMYWYRQDPGQGLRLIYYSQIVNDFQKGDIAEGYSVSREKKESFPLTVTSAQKNPTAFYLCASDSQGAISEAFFGQGTRLTVV.

The chain employs TRBV10-2 and TRBJ2-1; D perhaps matches TRBD2 (5 bases). The germline gives CDR1 WSHSY, CDR2 SAAADI. V was shortened by 3 bases and J by 8 bases, with 14 bases between the two germline ends. This CDR3 spans 14 amino acids. The CDR3 DNA is TGCGCCAGCAGTGAAGGGATGGACGGGGATGAGCAGTTCTTC. Encoded protein: CASSEGMDGDEQFF.

The chain joins TRBV15 to TRBJ2-3; TRBD2 aligns across 10 bases. In germline, CDR1 is LNHNV, CDR2 YYDKDF (reference sequence). The ends lost 1 base at V and 9 bases at J; junction bases unmatched: 19. This CDR3 comprises 19 residues. CDR3 amino acids: CATSRGVVSQRGGRGTQYF. The CDR3 nucleotides read TGTGCCACCAGCAGAGGTGTGGTGTCTCAGCGGGGGGGCAGGGGGACGCAGTATTTT.

The rearrangement joins TRBV5-1 to TRBJ2-7; D gene uncertain. CDR1 is SGHRS, CDR2 YFSETQ, per germline. CDR3 size: 13 residues. The V end was cut by 6 bases, the J end by 6 bases, with 16 bases between. CDR3 loop: CASNNPGDREQYF. CDR3 nucleotide sequence: TGCGCCAGCAACAACCCAGGTGATCGCGAGCAGTACTTC.

The V call is TRBV6-5, the J call TRBJ1-5; D is unresolved. This CDR3 is 14 amino acids long. Germline assignment: CDR1 MNHEY and CDR2 SVGAGI. V lost 6 bases, J lost 4 bases, and 13 bases lay in between. The CDR3 protein is CASRQSLNNQPQHF. In DNA, the CDR3 is TGTGCCAGCAGACAGTCCTTGAATAATCAGCCCCAGCATTTT.

The CDR3 protein is CASSLGQSNQPQHF. The DNA of the CDR3 is TGTGCCAGCAGCCTGGGACAGAGCAATCAGCCCCAGCATTTT. The V call is TRBV3-1 (or the pseudogene TRBV3-2), the J call TRBJ1-5, with TRBD1 identical over 7 bases. This CDR3 is built from 14 residues. Looked up from germline, CDR1 is LGHDT and CDR2 is YNNKEL (reference sequence). V gave up 4 bases and J gave up 1 base; unmatched junction bases: 1.

V is TRBV6-5 and J is TRBJ2-7, with TRBD2 identical over 10 bases. V was pared by 2 bases and J by 6 bases, with 7 bases of the junction left unmatched. This CDR3 comprises 15 residues. Germline CDR1 and CDR2: MNHEY and SVGAGI. CDR3 in amino acids: CASSYEVAGGLEQYF. DNA of the CDR3: TGTGCCAGCAGTTACGAGGTAGCGGGAGGACTCGAGCAGTACTTC.

In DNA form, the CDR3 reads TGTGCCTGGAGTGCGACTAGTGGAGAGACCCAGTACTTC. The encoded protein is CAWSATSGETQYF. This chain uses TRBV30 with TRBJ2-5, with a tentative D call TRBD2 (6 bases). From germline, CDR1 is GTSNPN and CDR2 SVGIG (reference sequence). V gave up 1 base and J gave up 4 bases, with 10 bases separating them. This CDR3 is 13 amino acids long. Based on the CDR3 plus reference TRBV30 and TRBJ2-5, the full variable domain is SQTIHQWPATLVQPVGSPLSLECTVEGTSNPNLYWYRQAAGRGLQLLFYSVGIGQISSEVPQNLSASRPQDRQFILSSKKLLLSDSGFYLCAWSATSGETQYFGPGTRLLVL.

The chain employs TRBV6-4 and TRBJ1-5; TRBD1 aligns across 9 bases. V dropped 9 bases and J dropped 1; count of bases not matched to a gene: 10. In germline, CDR1 is MRHNA, CDR2 SNTAGT. CDR3 length equals 16 residues. The CDR3 DNA sequence: TGTGCCAGAACAGGGGGCCGCTCTCCGAGCAATCAGCCCCAGCATTTT. Residues: CARTGGRSPSNQPQHF.

V and J are TRBV14 and TRBJ2-3, with TRBD2 matching 9 bases. Per germline, CDR1 SGHDN and CDR2 FVKESK. This CDR3 region has 16 residues. J lost 2 bases, V lost 4 bases, and 7 bases had no gene match. The CDR3 nucleotides read TGTGCCAGCAGCCCAGTAGCGGGGGATGTCACAGATACGCAGTATTTT. Encoded protein: CASSPVAGDVTDTQYF.

The chain joins TRBV12-5 to TRBJ2-5; the match to TRBD1 covers 8 bases. The length of the CDR3 is 18 residues. Losses at the gene ends were 1 base for V and 1 base for J; bases not matched to a gene: 11. CDR1 LGHNT and CDR2 FRNRAP come from the germline V gene. CDR3 region: CASGLEGGTGLRQETQYF. The CDR3 DNA follows: TGTGCTAGTGGTTTGGAAGGAGGGACAGGTTTACGCCAAGAGACCCAGTACTTC.

The chain uses TRBV20-1 and TRBJ1-2, with a tentative D call TRBD1 (5 bases). CDR3 length: 11 residues. In germline, CDR1 is DFQATT, CDR2 SNEGSKA (reference sequence). The V gene lost 4 bases and the J gene lost 3 bases, with 6 bases spanning the gap. The CDR3 bases are TGCAGTGCTAAGACAGACTATGGCTACACCTTC. Its translation: CSAKTDYGYTF.

The rearrangement joins TRBV7-9 to TRBJ2-5; perhaps TRBD2 as D (6 bases). Germline V gene sequence: CDR1 SEHNR, CDR2 FQNEAQ (reference sequence). The CDR3 is made up of 13 amino acids. V lost 7 bases and J 5 bases, leaving 14 bases between the germline ends. The chain's CDR3 is CASNQAGIETQYF. CDR3 in DNA: TGTGCCAGCAACCAGGCGGGGATCGAGACCCAGTACTTC.

This clone appeared a single time. The chain couples TRBV29-1 to TRBJ1-1; possibly TRBD1 for D (6 bases). Germline V lookup: CDR1 SQVTM, CDR2 ANQGSEA. The CDR3 is 11 amino acids. Trimming cost V 4 bases and J 9 bases, with 12 bases left between them. The CDR3 nucleotides read TGCAGCGTTGGGTCGGGACACAAAGCTTTCTTT. It is translated as CSVGSGHKAFF.

The genes are TRBV9 and TRBJ2-5, with 7 bases matching TRBD1. The CDR3 is 14 amino acids. With V trimmed by 0 bases and J by 5 bases, 4 bases remained unmatched. The germline V gene encodes CDR1 SGDLS and CDR2 YYNGEE. The CDR3 bases are TGTGCCAGCAGCGTAGAGGGCAGGGGGGAGACCCAGTACTTC. Protein: CASSVEGRGETQYF.

The chain uses TRBV11-2 and TRBJ1-1; tentative D call: TRBD1 (5 bases). CDR3 length equals 14 residues. The germline V and J ends were trimmed by 5 bases and 1 base, with 11 bases remaining between them. The germline gives CDR1 SGHAT, CDR2 FQNNGV. CDR3 sequence reads: CASSPVGQNTEAFF. CDR3 DNA: TGTGCCAGCAGCCCCGTGGGGCAGAACACTGAAGCTTTCTTT.

The rearrangement links TRBV11-1 to TRBJ2-4, with TRBD1 identical over 10 bases. Germline values: CDR1 SGHAT, CDR2 FQDESV (reference sequence). The V gene end was trimmed by 5 bases and the J gene end by 5 bases; junction bases not matched to a gene: 3. This CDR3 has 14 amino acids. The CDR3 protein is CASSGGTGENIQYF. The CDR3 region has the DNA TGTGCCAGCAGCGGCGGGACAGGGGAAAACATTCAGTACTTC.

The chain links TRBV27 to TRBJ1-1; the D gene is possibly TRBD1 (5 bases). The ends were cut back, 2 bases at V and 9 bases at J, with 10 bases in the middle. The CDR3 has 12 residues. CDR1 and CDR2 from the germline V gene are MNHEY and SMNVEV (reference sequence). The CDR3, as DNA: TGTGCCAGCAGTTTAATGGGGCGACAAGCTTTCTTT. It translates to CASSLMGRQAFF.